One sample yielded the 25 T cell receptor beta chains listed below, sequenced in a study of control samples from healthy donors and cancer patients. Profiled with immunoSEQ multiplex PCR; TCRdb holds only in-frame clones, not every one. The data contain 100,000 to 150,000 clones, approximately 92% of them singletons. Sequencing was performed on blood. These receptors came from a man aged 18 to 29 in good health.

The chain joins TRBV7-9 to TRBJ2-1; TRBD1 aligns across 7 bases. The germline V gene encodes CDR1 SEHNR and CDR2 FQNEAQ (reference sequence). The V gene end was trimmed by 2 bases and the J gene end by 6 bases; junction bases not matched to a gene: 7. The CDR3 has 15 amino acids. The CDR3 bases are TGTGCCAGCAGCTTAATGTCCGCAGGGGGCAATGAGCAGTTCTTC. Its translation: CASSLMSAGGNEQFF. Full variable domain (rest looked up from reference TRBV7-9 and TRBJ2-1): DTGVSQNPRHKITKRGQNVTFRCDPISEHNRLYWYRQTLGQGPEFLTYFQNEAQLEKSRLLSDRFSAERPKGSFSTLEIQRTEQGDSAMYLCASSLMSAGGNEQFFGPGTRLTVL.

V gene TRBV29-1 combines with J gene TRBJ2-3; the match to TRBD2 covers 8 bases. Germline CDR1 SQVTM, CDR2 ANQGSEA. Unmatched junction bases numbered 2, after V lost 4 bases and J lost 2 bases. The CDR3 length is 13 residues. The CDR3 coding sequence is TGCAGCGTTGCCGGGGGGGCCACAGATACGCAGTATTTT. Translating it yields CSVAGGATDTQYF.

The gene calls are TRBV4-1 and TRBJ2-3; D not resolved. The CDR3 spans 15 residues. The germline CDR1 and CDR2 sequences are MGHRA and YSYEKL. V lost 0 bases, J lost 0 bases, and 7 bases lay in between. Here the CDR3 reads CASSQEPRSTDTQYF. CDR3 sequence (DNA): TGCGCCAGCAGCCAAGAACCCCGAAGCACAGATACGCAGTATTTT.

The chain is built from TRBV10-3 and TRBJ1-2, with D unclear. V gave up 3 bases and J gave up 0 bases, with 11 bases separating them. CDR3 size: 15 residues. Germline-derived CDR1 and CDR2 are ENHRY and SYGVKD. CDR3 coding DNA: TGTGCCATCAGTGAAGCAGGCTCCTCTAACTATGGCTACACCTTC. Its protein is CAISEAGSSNYGYTF.

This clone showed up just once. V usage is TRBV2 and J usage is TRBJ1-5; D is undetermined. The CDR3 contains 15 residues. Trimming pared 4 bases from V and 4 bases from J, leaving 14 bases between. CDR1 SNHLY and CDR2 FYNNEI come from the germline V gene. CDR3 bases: TGTGCCAGCAGTGGGCCGTCAAGGAGGAATCAGCCCCAGCATTTT. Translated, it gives CASSGPSRRNQPQHF.

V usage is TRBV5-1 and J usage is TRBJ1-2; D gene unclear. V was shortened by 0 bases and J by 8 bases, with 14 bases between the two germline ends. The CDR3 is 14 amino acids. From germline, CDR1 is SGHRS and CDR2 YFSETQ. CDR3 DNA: TGCGCCAGCAGCTTGGCCGAACCCTCGGGAGGCTACACCTTC. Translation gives CASSLAEPSGGYTF.

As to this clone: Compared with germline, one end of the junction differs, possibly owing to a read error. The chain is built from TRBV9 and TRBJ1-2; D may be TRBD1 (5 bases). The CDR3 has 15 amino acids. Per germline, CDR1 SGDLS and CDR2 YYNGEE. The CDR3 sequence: CASSPRWGTLYSYTF. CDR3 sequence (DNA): TGTGCCAGCAGCCCACGGTGGGGGACCCTCTATAGCTACACCTTC.

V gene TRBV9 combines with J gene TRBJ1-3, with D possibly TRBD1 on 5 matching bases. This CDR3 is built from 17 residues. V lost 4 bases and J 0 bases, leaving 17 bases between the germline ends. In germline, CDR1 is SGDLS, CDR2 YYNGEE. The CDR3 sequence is CASSPSLTGGSGNTIYF. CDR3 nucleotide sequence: TGTGCCAGCAGCCCTTCGTTAACAGGCGGCTCTGGAAACACCATATATTTT. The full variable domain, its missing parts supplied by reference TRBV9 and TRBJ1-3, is DSGVTQTPKHLITATGQRVTLRCSPRSGDLSVYWYQQSLDQGLQFLIQYYNGEERAKGNILERFSAQQFPDLHSELNLSSLELGDSALYFCASSPSLTGGSGNTIYFGEGSWLTVV.

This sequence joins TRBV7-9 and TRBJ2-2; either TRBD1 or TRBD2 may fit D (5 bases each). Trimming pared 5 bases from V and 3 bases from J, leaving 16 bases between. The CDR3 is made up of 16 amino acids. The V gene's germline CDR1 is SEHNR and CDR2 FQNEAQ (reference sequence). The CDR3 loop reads CASSLRGRTDTGELFF. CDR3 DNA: TGTGCCAGCAGCCTTAGGGGACGGACCGACACCGGGGAGCTGTTTTTT.

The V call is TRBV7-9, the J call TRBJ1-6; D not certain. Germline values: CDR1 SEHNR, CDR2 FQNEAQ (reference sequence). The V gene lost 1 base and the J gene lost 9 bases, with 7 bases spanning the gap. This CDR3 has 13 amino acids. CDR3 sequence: CASSLGGPSPLHF. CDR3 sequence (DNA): TGTGCCAGCAGCTTAGGAGGCCCTTCACCCCTCCACTTT.

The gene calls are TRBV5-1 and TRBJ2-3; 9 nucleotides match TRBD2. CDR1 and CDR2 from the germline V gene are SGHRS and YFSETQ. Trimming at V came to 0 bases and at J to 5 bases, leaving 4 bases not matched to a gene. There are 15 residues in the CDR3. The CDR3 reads CASSLDSGGQDTQYF. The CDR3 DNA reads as TGCGCCAGCAGCTTGGACAGCGGGGGGCAAGATACGCAGTATTTT. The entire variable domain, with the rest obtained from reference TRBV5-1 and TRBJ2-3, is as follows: KAGVTQTPRYLIKTRGQQVTLSCSPISGHRSVSWYQQTPGQGLQFLFEYFSETQRNKGNFPGRFSGRQFSNSRSEMNVSTLELGDSALYLCASSLDSGGQDTQYFGPGTRLTVL.

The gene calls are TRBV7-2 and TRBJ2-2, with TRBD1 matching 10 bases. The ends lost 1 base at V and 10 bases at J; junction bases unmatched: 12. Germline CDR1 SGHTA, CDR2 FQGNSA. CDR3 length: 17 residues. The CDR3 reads CASSLDLGTGASAELFF. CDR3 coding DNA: TGTGCCAGCAGCTTAGATCTAGGGACAGGGGCTAGTGCGGAGCTGTTTTTT.

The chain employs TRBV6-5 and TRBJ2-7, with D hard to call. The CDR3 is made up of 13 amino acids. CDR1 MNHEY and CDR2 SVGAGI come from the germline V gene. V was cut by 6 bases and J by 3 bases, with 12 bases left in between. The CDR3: CASSSTRYYEQYF. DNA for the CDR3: TGTGCCAGCAGCTCGACCCGCTACTACGAGCAGTACTTC.

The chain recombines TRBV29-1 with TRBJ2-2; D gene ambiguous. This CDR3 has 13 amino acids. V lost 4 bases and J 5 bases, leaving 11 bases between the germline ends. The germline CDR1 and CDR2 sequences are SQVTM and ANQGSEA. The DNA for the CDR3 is TGCAGCGTTGTATTACTTTGGACCGGGGAGCTGTTTTTT. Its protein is CSVVLLWTGELFF.

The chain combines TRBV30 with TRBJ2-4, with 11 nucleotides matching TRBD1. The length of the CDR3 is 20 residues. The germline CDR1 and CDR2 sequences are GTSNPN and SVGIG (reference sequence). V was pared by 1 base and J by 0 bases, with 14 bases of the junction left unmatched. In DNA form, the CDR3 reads TGTGCCTGGAGTGGATTTCTTCCCGGGACAGGGGGTTTAGCCAAAAACATTCAGTACTTC. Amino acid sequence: CAWSGFLPGTGGLAKNIQYF.

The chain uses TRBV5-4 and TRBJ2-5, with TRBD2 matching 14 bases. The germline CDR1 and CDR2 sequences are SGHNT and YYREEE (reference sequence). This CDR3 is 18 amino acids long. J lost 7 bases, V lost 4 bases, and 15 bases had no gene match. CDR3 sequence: CASSPGTSGGSPFGTQYF. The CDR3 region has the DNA TGTGCCAGCAGCCCCGGGACTAGCGGGGGCTCACCTTTTGGGACCCAGTACTTC.

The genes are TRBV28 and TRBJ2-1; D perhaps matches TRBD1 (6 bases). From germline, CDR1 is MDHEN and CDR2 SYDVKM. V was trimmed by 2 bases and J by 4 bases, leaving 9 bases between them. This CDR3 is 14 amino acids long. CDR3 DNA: TGTGCCAGCAGTTTAATCCAGGGGTACAATGAGCAGTTCTTC. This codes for CASSLIQGYNEQFF.

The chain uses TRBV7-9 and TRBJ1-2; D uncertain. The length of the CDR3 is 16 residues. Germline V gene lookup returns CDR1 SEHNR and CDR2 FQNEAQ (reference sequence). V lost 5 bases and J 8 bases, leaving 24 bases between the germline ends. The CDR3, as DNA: TGTGCCAGCAGCCCCTCCCGTAGGCCCGGGGAGGGAGGCTACACCTTC. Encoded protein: CASSPSRRPGEGGYTF.

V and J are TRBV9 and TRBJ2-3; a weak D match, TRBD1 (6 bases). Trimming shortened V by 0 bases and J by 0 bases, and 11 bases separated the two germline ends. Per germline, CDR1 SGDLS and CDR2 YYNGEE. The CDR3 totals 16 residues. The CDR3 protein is CASSVGGGPSTDTQYF. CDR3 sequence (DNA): TGTGCCAGCAGCGTAGGAGGGGGTCCTAGCACAGATACGCAGTATTTT.

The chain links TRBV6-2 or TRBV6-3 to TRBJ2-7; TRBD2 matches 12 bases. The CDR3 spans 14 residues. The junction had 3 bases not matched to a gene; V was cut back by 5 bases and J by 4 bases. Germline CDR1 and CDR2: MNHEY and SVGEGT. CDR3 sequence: CASSLTSGGYEQYF. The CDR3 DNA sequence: TGTGCCAGCAGTCTCACTAGCGGGGGGTACGAGCAGTACTTC.

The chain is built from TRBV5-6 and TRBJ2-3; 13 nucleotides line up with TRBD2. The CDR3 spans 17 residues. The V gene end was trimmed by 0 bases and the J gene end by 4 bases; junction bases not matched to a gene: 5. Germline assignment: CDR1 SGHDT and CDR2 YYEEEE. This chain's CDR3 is CASSLVTSGGRADTQYF. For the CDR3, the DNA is TGTGCCAGCAGCTTGGTGACTAGCGGGGGGCGGGCAGATACGCAGTATTTT.

The CDR3 reads CASSLSYALRNSYEQYF. As DNA, the CDR3 is TGTGCCAGCAGCTTATCTTACGCCCTTAGGAACTCCTACGAGCAGTACTTC. V and J are TRBV7-9 and TRBJ2-7; no firm D call. This CDR3 region has 17 residues. Trimming pared 2 bases from V and 0 bases from J, leaving 17 bases between. CDR1 and CDR2 (germline): SEHNR, FQNEAQ (reference sequence).

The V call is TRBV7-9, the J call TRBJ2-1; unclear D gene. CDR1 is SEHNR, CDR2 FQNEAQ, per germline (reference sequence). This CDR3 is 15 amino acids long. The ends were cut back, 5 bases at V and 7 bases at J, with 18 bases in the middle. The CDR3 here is CASSPRLMGGNEQFF. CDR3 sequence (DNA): TGTGCCAGCAGCCCCCGACTTATGGGTGGGAATGAGCAGTTCTTC.

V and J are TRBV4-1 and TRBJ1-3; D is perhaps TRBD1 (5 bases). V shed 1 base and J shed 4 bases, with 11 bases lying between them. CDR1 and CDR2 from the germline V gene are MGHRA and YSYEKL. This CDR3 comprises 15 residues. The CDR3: CASSQGQGPGNTIYF. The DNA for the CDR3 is TGCGCCAGCAGCCAAGGGCAGGGTCCCGGAAACACCATATATTTT.

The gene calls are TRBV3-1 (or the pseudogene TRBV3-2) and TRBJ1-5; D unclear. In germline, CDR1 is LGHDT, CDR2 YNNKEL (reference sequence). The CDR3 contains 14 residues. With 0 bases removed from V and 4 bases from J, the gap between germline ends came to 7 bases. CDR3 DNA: TGTGCCAGCAGCCAAGACGGCGGTAATCAGCCCCAGCATTTT. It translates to CASSQDGGNQPQHF.